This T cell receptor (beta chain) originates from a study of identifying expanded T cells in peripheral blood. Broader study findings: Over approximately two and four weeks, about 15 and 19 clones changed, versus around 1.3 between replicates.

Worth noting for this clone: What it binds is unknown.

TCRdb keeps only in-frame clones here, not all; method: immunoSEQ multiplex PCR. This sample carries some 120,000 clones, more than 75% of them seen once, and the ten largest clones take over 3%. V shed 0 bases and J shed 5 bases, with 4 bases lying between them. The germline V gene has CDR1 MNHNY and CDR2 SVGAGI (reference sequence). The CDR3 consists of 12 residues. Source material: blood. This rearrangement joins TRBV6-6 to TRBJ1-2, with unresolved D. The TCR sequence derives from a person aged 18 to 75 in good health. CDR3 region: CASSYSGYGYTF. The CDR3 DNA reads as TGTGCCAGCAGTTACTCGGGGTATGGCTACACCTTC.